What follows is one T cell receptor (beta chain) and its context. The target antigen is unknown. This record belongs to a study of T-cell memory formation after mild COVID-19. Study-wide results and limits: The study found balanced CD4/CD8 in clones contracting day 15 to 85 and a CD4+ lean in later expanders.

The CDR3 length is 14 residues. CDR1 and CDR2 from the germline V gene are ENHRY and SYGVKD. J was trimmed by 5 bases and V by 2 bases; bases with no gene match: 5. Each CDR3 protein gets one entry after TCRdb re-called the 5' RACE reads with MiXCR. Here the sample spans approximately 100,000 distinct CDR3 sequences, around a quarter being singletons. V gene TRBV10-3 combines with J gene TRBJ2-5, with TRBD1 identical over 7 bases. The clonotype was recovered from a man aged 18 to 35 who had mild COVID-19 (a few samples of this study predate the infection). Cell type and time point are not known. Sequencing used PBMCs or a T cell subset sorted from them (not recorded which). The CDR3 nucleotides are TGTGCCATCAGTGAGCGACAGGGAATGGAGACCCAGTACTTC. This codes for CAISERQGMETQYF.